In its sample, the clone carrying this T cell receptor beta chain was seen a few times. The entry originates in a study of T-cell memory formation after mild COVID-19. From the 5' RACE reads, TCRdb called clonotypes with MiXCR, one entry per CDR3 protein. The sample lists about 150,000 distinct CDR3 sequences; roughly 14% were seen once. The sequence derives from an adult woman who had mild COVID-19 (a few samples of this study predate the infection). Cell type and time point are not known. The sequenced sample was PBMCs or a T cell subset sorted from them (not recorded which).

This CDR3 reads CSICRDTSTDTQYF. In nucleotides, the CDR3 is TGCAGCATATGCCGGGACACCAGCACAGATACGCAGTATTTT. The chain recombines TRBV29-1 with TRBJ2-3; a weak D match, TRBD1 (6 bases). Germline V gene lookup returns CDR1 SQVTM and CDR2 ANQGSEA. The CDR3 has 14 residues. V was shortened by 8 bases and J by 0 bases, with 15 bases between the two germline ends.